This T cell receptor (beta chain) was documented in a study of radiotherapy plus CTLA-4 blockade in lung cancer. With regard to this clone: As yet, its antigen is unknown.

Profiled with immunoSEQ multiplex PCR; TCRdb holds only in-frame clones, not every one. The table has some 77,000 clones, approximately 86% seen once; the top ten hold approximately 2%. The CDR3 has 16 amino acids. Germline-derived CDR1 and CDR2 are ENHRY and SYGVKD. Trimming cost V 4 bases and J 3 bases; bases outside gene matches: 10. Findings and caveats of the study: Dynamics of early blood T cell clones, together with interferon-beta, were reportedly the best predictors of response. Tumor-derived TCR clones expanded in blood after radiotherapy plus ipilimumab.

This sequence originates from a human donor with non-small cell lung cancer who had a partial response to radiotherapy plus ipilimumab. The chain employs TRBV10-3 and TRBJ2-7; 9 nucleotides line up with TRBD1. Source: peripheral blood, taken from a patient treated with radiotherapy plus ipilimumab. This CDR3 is CAISVRGTGQGYEQYF. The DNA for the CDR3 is TGTGCCATCAGTGTGCGAGGGACGGGACAGGGCTACGAGCAGTACTTC.